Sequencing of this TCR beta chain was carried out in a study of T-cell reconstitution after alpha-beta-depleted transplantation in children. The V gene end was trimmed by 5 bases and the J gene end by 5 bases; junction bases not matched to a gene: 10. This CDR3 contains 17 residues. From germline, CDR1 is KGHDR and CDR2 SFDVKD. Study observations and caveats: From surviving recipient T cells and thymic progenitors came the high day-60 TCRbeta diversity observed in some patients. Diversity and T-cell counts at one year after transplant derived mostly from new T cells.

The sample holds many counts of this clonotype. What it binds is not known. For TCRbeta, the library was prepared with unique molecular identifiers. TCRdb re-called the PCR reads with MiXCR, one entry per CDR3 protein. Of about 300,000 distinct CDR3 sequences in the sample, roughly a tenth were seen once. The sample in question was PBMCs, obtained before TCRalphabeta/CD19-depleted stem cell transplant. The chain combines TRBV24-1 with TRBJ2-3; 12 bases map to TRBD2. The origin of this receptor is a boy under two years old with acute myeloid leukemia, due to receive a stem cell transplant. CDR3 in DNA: TGTGCCACCAGTGGCTTGGCTAGCGGGGGGGCCGAAGATACGCAGTATTTT. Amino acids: CATSGLASGGAEDTQYF.